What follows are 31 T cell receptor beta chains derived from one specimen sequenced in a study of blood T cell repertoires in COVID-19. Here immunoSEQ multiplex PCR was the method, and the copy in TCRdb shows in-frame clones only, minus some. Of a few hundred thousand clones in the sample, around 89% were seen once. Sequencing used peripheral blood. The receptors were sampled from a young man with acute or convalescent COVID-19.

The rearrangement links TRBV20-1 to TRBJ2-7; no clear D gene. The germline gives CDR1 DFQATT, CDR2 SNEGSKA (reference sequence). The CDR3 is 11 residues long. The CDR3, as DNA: TGCAGCCCTTTTGTGGGCCACGAGCAGTACTTC. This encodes CSPFVGHEQYF.

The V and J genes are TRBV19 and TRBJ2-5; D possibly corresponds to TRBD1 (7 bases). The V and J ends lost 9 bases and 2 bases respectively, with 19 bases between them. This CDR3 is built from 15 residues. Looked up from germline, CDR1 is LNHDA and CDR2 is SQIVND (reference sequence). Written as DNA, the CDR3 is TGTGCCAGCAAGCGGTCCAGGGGGGTTCAAGAGACCCAGTACTTC. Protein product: CASKRSRGVQETQYF.

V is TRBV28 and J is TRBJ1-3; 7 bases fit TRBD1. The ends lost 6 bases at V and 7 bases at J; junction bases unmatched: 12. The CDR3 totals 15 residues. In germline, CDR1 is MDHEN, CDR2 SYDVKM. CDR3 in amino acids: CASSQPSTGRNTIYF. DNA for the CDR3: TGTGCCAGCAGCCAACCTTCGACAGGGAGGAACACCATATATTTT.

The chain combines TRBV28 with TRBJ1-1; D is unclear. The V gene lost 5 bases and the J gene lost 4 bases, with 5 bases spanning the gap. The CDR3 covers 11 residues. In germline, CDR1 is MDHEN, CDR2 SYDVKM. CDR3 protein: CASSRGTEAFF. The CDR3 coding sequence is TGTGCCAGCAGTCGCGGCACTGAAGCTTTCTTT.

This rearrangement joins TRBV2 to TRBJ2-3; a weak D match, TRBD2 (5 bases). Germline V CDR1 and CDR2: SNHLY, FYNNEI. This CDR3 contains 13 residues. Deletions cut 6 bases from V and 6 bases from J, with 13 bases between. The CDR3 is CASRRAGLDTQYF. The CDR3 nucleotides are TGTGCCAGCAGGAGGGCGGGCTTGGATACGCAGTATTTT.

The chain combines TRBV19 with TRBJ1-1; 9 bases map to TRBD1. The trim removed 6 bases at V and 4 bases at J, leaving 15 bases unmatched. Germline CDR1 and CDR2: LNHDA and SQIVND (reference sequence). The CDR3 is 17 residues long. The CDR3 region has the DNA TGTGCCAGTAGCTCGGTCCGGGACAGGGTAGTATCCACTGAAGCTTTCTTT. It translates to CASSSVRDRVVSTEAFF.

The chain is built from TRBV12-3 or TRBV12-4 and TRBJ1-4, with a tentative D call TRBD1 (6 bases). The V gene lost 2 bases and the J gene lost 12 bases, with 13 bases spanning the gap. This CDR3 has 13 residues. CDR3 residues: CASSLSAGVELFF. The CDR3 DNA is TGTGCCAGCAGTTTATCGGCAGGGGTGGAACTGTTTTTT.

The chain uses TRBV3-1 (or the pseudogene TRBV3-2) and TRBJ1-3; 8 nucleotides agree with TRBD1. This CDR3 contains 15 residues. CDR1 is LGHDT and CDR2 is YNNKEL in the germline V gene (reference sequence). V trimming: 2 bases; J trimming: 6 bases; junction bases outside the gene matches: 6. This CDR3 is CASSQTRQGSNTIYF. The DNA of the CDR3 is TGTGCCAGCAGCCAAACCCGACAGGGGTCAAACACCATATATTTT.

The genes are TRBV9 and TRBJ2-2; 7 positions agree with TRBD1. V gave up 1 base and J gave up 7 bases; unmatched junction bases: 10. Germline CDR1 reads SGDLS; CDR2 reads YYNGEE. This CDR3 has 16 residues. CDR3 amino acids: CASSVSAGGMNGELFF. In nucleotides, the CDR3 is TGTGCCAGCAGCGTATCGGCAGGGGGTATGAACGGGGAGCTGTTTTTT.

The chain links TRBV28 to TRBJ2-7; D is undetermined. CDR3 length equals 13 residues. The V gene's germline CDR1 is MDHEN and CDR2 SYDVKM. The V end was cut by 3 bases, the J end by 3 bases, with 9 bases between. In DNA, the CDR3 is TGTGCCAGCAGTTTCCCCCCCAGCTACGAGCAGTACTTC. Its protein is CASSFPPSYEQYF.

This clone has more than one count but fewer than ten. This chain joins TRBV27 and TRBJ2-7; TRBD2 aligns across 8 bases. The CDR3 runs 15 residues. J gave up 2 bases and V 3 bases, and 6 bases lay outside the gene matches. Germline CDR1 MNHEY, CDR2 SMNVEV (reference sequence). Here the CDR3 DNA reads TGTGCCAGCAGTTTCAGCGGGAGCGTCCCCTACGAGCAGTACTTC. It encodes CASSFSGSVPYEQYF.

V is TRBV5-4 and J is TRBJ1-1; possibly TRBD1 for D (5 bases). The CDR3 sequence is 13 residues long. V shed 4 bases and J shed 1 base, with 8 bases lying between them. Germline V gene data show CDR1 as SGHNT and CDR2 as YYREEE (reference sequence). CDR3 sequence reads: CASSIDRNTEAFF. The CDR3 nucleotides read TGTGCCAGCAGCATCGACAGGAACACTGAAGCTTTCTTT.

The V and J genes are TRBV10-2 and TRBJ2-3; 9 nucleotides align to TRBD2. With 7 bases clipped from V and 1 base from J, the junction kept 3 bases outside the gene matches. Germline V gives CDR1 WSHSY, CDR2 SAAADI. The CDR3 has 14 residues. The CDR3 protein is CASKPSGGTDTQYF. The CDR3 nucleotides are TGCGCCAGCAAACCTAGCGGGGGCACAGATACGCAGTATTTT.

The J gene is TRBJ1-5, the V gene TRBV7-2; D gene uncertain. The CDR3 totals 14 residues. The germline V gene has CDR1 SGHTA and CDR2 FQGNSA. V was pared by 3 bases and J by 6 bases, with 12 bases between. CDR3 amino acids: CASSFADISQPQHF. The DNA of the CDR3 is TGTGCCAGCAGCTTCGCCGACATATCTCAGCCCCAGCATTTT.

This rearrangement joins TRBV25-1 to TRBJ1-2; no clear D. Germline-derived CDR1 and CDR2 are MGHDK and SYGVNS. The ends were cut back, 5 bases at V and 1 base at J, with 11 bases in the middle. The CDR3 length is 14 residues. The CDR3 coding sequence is TGTGCCAGCAGTTACGGGATCCTTAACTATGGCTACACCTTC. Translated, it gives CASSYGILNYGYTF.

CDR3 sequence (DNA): TGCGCCAGCAGCTTGGCCGCCGCGGCATGGCTTTCGAACACCGGGGAGCTGTTTTTT. It is translated as CASSLAAAAWLSNTGELFF. V and J are TRBV5-1 and TRBJ2-2; D gene uncertain. The CDR3 is 19 residues long. Looked up from germline, CDR1 is SGHRS and CDR2 is YFSETQ. The germline V and J ends were trimmed by 0 bases and 0 bases, with 18 bases remaining between them.

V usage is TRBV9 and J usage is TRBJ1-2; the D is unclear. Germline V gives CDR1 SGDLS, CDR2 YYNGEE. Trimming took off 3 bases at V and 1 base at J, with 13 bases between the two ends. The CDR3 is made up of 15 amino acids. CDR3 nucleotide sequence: TGTGCCAGCAGCGCCCCCGGCGGTTATAACTATGGCTACACCTTC. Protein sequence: CASSAPGGYNYGYTF.

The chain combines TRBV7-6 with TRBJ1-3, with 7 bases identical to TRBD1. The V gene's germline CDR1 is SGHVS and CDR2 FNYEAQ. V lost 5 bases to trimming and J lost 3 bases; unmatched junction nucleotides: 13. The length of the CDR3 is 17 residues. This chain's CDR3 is CASSQEVVGGSGNTIYF. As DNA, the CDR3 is TGTGCCAGCAGCCAAGAGGTTGTAGGGGGCAGTGGAAACACCATATATTTT.

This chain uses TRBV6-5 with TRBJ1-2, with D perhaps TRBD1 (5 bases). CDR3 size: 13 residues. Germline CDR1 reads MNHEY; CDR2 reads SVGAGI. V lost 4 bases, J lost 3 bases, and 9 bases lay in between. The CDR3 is CASSLGAYYGYTF. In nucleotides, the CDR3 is TGTGCCAGCAGTTTAGGGGCCTACTATGGCTACACCTTC.

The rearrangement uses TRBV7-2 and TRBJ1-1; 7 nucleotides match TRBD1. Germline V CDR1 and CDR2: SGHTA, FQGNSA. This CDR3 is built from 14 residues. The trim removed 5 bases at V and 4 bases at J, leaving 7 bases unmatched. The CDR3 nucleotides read TGTGCCAGCAGCGCCAGGGGGTTGGCCACTGAAGCTTTCTTT. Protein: CASSARGLATEAFF.

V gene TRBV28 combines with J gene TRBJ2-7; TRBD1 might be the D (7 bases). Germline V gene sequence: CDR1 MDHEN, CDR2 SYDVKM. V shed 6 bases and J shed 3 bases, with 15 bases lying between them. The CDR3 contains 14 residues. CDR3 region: CASSRGTANYEQYF. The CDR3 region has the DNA TGTGCCAGCAGCCGGGGGACAGCAAACTACGAGCAGTACTTC.

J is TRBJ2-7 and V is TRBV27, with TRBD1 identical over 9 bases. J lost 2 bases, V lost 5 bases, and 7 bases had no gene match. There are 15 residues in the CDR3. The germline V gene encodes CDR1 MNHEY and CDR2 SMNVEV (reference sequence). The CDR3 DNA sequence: TGTGCCAGCAGTGTACAGGGGGCGCAAACCTACGAGCAGTACTTC. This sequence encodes CASSVQGAQTYEQYF.

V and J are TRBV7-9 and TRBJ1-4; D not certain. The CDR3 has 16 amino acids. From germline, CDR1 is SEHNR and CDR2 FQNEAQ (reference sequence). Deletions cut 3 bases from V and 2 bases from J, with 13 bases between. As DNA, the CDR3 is TGTGCCAGCAGCTTTCTCCCAGTATCCACTAATGAAAAACTGTTTTTT. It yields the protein CASSFLPVSTNEKLFF.

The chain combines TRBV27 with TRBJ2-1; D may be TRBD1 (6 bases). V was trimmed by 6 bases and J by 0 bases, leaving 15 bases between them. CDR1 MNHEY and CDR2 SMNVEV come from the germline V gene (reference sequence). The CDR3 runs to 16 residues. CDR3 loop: CASSPTGSPSYNEQFF. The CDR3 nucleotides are TGTGCCAGCAGCCCCACAGGGTCCCCCTCCTACAATGAGCAGTTCTTC.

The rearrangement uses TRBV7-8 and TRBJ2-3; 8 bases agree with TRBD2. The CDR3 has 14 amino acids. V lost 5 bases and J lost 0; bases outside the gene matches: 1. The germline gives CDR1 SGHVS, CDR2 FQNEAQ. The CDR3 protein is CASSKRESTDTQYF. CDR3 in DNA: TGTGCCAGCAGCAAGCGGGAGAGCACAGATACGCAGTATTTT.

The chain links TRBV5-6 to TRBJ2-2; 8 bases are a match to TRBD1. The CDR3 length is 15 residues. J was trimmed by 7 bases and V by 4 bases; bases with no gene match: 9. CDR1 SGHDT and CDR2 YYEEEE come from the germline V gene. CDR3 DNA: TGTGCCAGCAGCATTCGGGACAGGTGGGGCGGGGAGCTGTTTTTT. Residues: CASSIRDRWGGELFF.

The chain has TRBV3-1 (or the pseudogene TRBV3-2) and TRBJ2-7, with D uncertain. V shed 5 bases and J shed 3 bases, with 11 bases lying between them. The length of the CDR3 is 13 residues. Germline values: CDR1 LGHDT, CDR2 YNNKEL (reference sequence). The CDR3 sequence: CASSYSTSYEQYF. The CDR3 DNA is TGTGCCAGCAGCTATAGTACGAGCTACGAGCAGTACTTC.

CDR3 DNA sequence: TGTGCCAGCAGTGCTACAGGGGTAACTGAAGCTTTCTTT. It translates to CASSATGVTEAFF. This chain uses TRBV12-3 or TRBV12-4 with TRBJ1-1; 7 bases fit TRBD1. V was pared by 5 bases and J by 5 bases, with 5 bases of the junction left unmatched. This CDR3 has 13 residues.

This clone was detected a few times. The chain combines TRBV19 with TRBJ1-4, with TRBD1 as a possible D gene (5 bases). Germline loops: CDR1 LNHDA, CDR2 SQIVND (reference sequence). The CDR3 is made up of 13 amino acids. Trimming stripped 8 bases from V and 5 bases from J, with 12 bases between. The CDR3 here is CASRPNRNEKLFF. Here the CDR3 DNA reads TGTGCCAGTCGACCTAACAGGAATGAAAAACTGTTTTTT.

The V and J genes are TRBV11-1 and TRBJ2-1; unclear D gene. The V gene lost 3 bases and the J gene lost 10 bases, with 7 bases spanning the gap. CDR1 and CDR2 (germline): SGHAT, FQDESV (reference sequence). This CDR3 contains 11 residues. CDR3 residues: CASSFSHEQFF. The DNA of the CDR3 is TGTGCCAGCAGCTTTAGCCACGAGCAGTTCTTC.

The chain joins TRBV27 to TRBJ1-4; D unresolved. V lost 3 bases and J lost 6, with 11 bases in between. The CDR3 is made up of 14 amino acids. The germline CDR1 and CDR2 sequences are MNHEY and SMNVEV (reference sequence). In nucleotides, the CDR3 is TGTGCCAGCAGTTTTGGTAAACGGTATGAAAAACTGTTTTTT. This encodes CASSFGKRYEKLFF.